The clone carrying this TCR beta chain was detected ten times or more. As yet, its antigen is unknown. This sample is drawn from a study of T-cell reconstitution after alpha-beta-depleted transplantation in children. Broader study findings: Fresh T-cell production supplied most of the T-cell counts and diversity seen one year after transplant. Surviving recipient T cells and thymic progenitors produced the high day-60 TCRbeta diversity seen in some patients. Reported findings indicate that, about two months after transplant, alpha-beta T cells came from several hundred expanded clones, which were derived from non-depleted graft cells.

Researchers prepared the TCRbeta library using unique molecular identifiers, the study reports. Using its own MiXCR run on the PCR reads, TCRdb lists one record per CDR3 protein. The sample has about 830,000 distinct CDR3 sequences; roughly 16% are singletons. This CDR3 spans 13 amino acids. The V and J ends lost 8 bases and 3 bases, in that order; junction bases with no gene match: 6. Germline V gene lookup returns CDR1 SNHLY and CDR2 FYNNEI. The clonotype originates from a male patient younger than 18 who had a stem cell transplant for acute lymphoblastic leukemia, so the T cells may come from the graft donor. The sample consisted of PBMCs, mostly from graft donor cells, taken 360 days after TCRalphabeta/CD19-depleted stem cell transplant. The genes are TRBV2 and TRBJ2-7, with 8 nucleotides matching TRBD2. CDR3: CASEGLAGYEQYF. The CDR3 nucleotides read TGTGCCAGCGAAGGACTAGCTGGCTACGAGCAGTACTTC.